This T cell receptor beta chain was captured by sequencing in a study of blood T cell repertoires in COVID-19. Across the study: Collection of acute and convalescent COVID-19 samples took place in the United States, Italy and Spain. T cells, B-cell-depleted T cells, or PBMCs supplied cDNA or gDNA.

As originally analysed: Amplification with reference gene primers provided the estimates of nucleated cell counts. Profiled with immunoSEQ multiplex PCR; TCRdb holds only in-frame clones, not every one. V, J and clone size were drawn from that table, and D and trimming were deduced from the DNA. The sample holds about 280,000 clones, 85% seen once. This receptor was obtained from a man aged 50 to 60 with active or convalescent COVID-19. Sequencing used peripheral blood.

CDR3 in DNA: TGTGCCACCAGTCATAAGGGAGGAGGAGAGACCCAGTACTTC. Translating it yields CATSHKGGGETQYF. This chain joins TRBV24-1 and TRBJ2-5, with D possibly TRBD2 on 6 matching bases. This CDR3 spans 14 amino acids. Germline CDR1 reads KGHDR; CDR2 reads SFDVKD. The ends were cut back, 6 bases at V and 4 bases at J, with 14 bases in the middle.